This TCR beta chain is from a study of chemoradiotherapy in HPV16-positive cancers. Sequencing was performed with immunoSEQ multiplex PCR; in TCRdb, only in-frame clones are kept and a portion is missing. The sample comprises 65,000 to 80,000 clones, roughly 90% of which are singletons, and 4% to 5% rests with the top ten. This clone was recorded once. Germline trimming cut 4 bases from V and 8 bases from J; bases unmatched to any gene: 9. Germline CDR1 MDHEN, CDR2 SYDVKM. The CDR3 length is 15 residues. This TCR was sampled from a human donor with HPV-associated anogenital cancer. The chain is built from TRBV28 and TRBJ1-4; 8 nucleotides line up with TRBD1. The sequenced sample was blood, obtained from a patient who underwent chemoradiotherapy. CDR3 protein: CASSSRDRGREKLFF. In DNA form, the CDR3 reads TGTGCCAGCAGTTCCCGAGACAGGGGAAGGGAAAAACTGTTTTTT.